Listed below are T cell receptor beta chains from one sample, sequenced in a study of blood T cell repertoires in COVID-19. Profiling relied on immunoSEQ multiplex PCR, and the TCRdb table lists in-frame clones only, not all of them. The data hold approximately 210,000 clones, with 88% observed a single time. The sample was peripheral blood. These receptors all come from a man aged 70-80 years with acute or convalescent COVID-19. The CDR3 runs from the conserved cysteine through the conserved F or W. The D gene is left open where the match is weak. For some rows the clone size is stated as once, few or many, or as a class when expanded; others skip it.

TRBV28	TRBJ1-6	NA	NA	TGTGCCAGCAAAAGTGGAGGAAATTCACCCCTCCACTTT	CASKSGGNSPLHF
TRBV3-1/TRBV3-2	TRBJ1-3	few	NA	TGTGCCAGCAGCGGGAACGGACTCGGAGGAAACACCATATATTTT	CASSGNGLGGNTIYF
TRBV7-6	TRBJ2-1	NA	NA	TGTGCCAGCAGCTTTTGGGCCCCTGGGTCCTTCAATGAGCAGTTCTTC	CASSFWAPGSFNEQFF
TRBV6-6	TRBJ1-2	NA	NA	TGTGCCAGCAGTTACTTATTGGACAGAAGGAATGGCTACACCTTC	CASSYLLDRRNGYTF
TRBV18	TRBJ2-7	NA	TRBD2	TGTGCCAGCTCACCGGGGGTAGCGGGAACCTACGAGCAGTACTTC	CASSPGVAGTYEQYF
TRBV21-1	TRBJ1-1	few	NA	TGTGCCAGCAGCAAAGCGCTGGGAGGGATGAACACTGAAGCTTTCTTT	CASSKALGGMNTEAFF
TRBV7-2	TRBJ2-5	NA	TRBD1	TGTGCCAGCAGCCAAGACCAGGGACAGTGGGAGACCCAGTACTTC	CASSQDQGQWETQYF
TRBV19	TRBJ2-7	NA	NA	TGTGCCAGTAGTATAGAGGCGACAGGTACCGAGCAGTACTTC	CASSIEATGTEQYF
TRBV2	TRBJ1-5	NA	NA	TGTGCCAGCAGTGTTTTCGGGGGGGGCAATCAGCCCCAGCATTTT	CASSVFGGGNQPQHF
TRBV5-4	TRBJ2-1	NA	TRBD1	TGTGCCAGCAGCTTGGGGGGACAGGGGGCTCATGAGCAGTTCTTC	CASSLGGQGAHEQFF
TRBV7-9	TRBJ1-6	NA	NA	TGTGCCAGCAGCTTAGCCCTCAGGAATTCACCCCTCCACTTT	CASSLALRNSPLHF